This T cell receptor (beta chain) was obtained from a study of early T cells in non-severe SARS-CoV-2 infection. Turning to the study itself: Sequencing input comprised bulk RNA from unsorted whole blood; chain pairing was not available.

Attached unique molecular identifiers marked individual cDNA molecules. MiXCR, run by TCRdb on the 5' RACE reads, gives a single entry per CDR3 protein. This sample has 90,000 to 120,000 distinct CDR3 sequences, with roughly 12% found just once. Notes on the study in general: In VDJdb matching, anti-spike CD8 responses were favored while private and CD4 specificities went missing.

Trimming took 0 bases from V and 2 from J, leaving 11 bases between them. Looked up from germline, CDR1 is KGHSH and CDR2 is LQKENI. The CDR3 spans 16 residues. This clonotype has just a few counts. No antigen is known for it. Input material: whole blood. The TCR comes from an adult who was a healthcare worker with PCR-confirmed SARS-CoV-2 infection or an uninfected control (not recorded which). This chain links TRBV18 with TRBJ1-5; D is uncertain. The CDR3 DNA sequence: TGTGCCAGCTCACCACCGGAGTATGGGGGCAATCAGCCCCAGCATTTT. This sequence encodes CASSPPEYGGNQPQHF. Supplemented by reference TRBV18 and TRBJ1-5, the full variable domain reads NAGVMQNPRHLVRRRGQEARLRCSPMKGHSHVYWYRQLPEEGLKFMVYLQKENIIDESGMPKERFSAEFPKEGPSILRIQQVVRGDSAAYFCASSPPEYGGNQPQHFGDGTRLSIL.